Listed below are T cell receptor beta chains from one sample, sequenced in a study of cytomegalovirus exposure and HLA in healthy donors. Clones were sequenced by immunoSEQ multiplex PCR, and TCRdb holds only the in-frame ones, with some missing. The sample lists some 180,000 clones, 79% occurring once. The source material was PBMCs. These receptors were collected from a young woman in good health and CMV-seropositive. CDR3s include the opening cysteine and the closing phenylalanine or tryptophan. Each record gives: D gene, V gene, J gene, clone size, CDR3 protein, CDR3 DNA. A D gene is named only where the DNA matches it firmly. Only some rows state a clone size, as once, few, many or a class for expanded clones.

TRBD1	TRBV7-2	TRBJ1-1	NA	CASSSFPRTGRAFF	TGTGCCAGCAGCTCTTTCCCCCGGACAGGGAGAGCTTTCTTT
NA	TRBV9	TRBJ1-6	NA	CASSAQGNNSPLHF	TGTGCCAGCAGCGCACAGGGTAATAATTCACCCCTCCACTTT
NA	TRBV6-5	TRBJ2-1	NA	CASIDGDEQFF	TGTGCCAGCATAGACGGGGATGAGCAGTTCTTC
NA	TRBV10-3	TRBJ2-5	NA	CAISESREETQYF	TGTGCCATCAGTGAGTCGCGGGAAGAGACCCAGTACTTC
TRBD1	TRBV6-5	TRBJ1-1	NA	CASRRDRGQGAFF	TGTGCCAGCAGGCGGGACAGGGGGCAGGGAGCTTTCTTT
NA	TRBV6-5	TRBJ2-6	NA	CASSAPGAGANVLTF	TGTGCCAGCAGTGCCCCCGGTGCAGGGGCCAACGTCCTGACTTTC
NA	TRBV5-6	TRBJ2-7	NA	CASSLGQGIYEQYF	TGTGCCAGCAGCTTAGGCCAGGGTATCTACGAGCAGTACTTC
NA	TRBV13	TRBJ2-3	NA	CASKAGTSTDTQYF	TGTGCCAGCAAGGCGGGGACTAGCACAGATACGCAGTATTTT
TRBD2	TRBV11-2	TRBJ2-3	once	CASSLVAGAGDAQYF	TGTGCCAGCAGCTTAGTAGCGGGGGCGGGAGATGCGCAGTATTTT
TRBD1	TRBV13	TRBJ1-1	NA	CASSFGTGTTEAFF	TGTGCCAGCAGCTTTGGGACAGGGACCACTGAAGCTTTCTTT
TRBD1	TRBV11-3	TRBJ2-7	few	CASSSASKTGGYEQYF	TGTGCCAGCAGCTCCGCCTCCAAGACAGGGGGCTACGAGCAGTACTTC
NA	TRBV21-1	TRBJ2-7	NA	CASSPTEASGVYEQYF	TGTGCCAGCAGCCCCACGGAGGCTAGCGGGGTCTACGAGCAGTACTTC
NA	TRBV9	TRBJ2-3	NA	CASNRGTASTDTQYF	TGTGCCAGCAACCGGGGAACGGCTAGCACAGATACGCAGTATTTT
NA	TRBV27	TRBJ1-5	NA	CASIPGRGSNQPQHF	TGTGCCAGCATTCCTGGGAGGGGGAGCAATCAGCCCCAGCATTTT
NA	TRBV4-3	TRBJ2-1	NA	CASSRGSLSYNEQFF	TGCGCCAGCAGCCGCGGCAGCCTATCTTACAATGAGCAGTTCTTC
TRBD2	TRBV7-9	TRBJ2-7	NA	CASSGQESGSPHEQYF	TGTGCCAGCAGCGGTCAAGAGAGCGGGAGTCCCCACGAGCAGTACTTC
NA	TRBV5-4	TRBJ2-3	once	CASSPNARARRTSTDTQYF	TGTGCCAGCAGCCCGAACGCCAGGGCCCGTCGAACTAGCACAGATACGCAGTATTTT
NA	TRBV30	TRBJ2-7	NA	CAWSSIYEQYF	TGTGCCTGGAGTTCCATCTACGAGCAGTACTTC
NA	TRBV11-3	TRBJ1-2	NA	CATDDSGGYTF	TGTGCCACCGACGATAGCGGTGGCTACACCTTC
NA	TRBV23-1	TRBJ1-5	NA	CASSREATPKGEGDQPQHF	TGCGCCAGCAGTCGAGAAGCCACCCCCAAGGGGGAGGGAGACCAGCCCCAGCATTTT
NA	TRBV6-5	TRBJ2-7	NA	CASSFSTGTRTYEQYF	TGTGCCAGCAGTTTCTCCACGGGAACCCGGACCTACGAGCAGTACTTC
TRBD2	TRBV25-1	TRBJ2-1	once	CASRGAGELAGAPDEQFF	TGTGCCAGCAGAGGGGCAGGGGAACTAGCGGGGGCCCCCGATGAGCAGTTCTTC
TRBD2	TRBV7-9	TRBJ2-1	NA	CASSHNLGLAGAGEQFF	TGTGCCAGCAGCCATAACCTGGGACTAGCGGGGGCAGGGGAGCAGTTCTTC
TRBD1	TRBV2	TRBJ1-3	NA	CATYGQGPGGSGNTIYF	TGTGCCACCTACGGACAGGGCCCGGGAGGCTCTGGAAACACCATATATTTT
TRBD1	TRBV9	TRBJ2-2	NA	CASSLRQGVRGTGELFF	TGTGCCAGCAGCTTACGACAGGGCGTTCGTGGCACCGGGGAGCTGTTTTTT
TRBD1	TRBV4-3	TRBJ1-1	NA	CASSQKQGVNTEAFF	TGCGCCAGCAGCCAAAAACAGGGGGTGAACACTGAAGCTTTCTTT
NA	TRBV5-1	TRBJ2-1	NA	CASSEAVASGEQFF	TGCGCCAGCAGCGAGGCAGTAGCTTCGGGTGAGCAGTTCTTC
TRBD2	TRBV6-4	TRBJ2-1	NA	CASSVSSGEVLEQFF	TGTGCCAGCAGTGTGAGTAGCGGGGAGGTTTTGGAGCAGTTCTTC
TRBD2	TRBV7-8	TRBJ2-2	NA	CASSLIAGGTGELFF	TGTGCCAGCAGCTTAATAGCGGGGGGCACCGGGGAGCTGTTTTTT
TRBD1	TRBV29-1	TRBJ1-2	NA	CSVRDRGSYGYTF	TGCAGCGTTCGGGACAGGGGAAGCTATGGCTACACCTTC
NA	TRBV2	TRBJ2-5	NA	CASKRGGAETQYF	TGTGCCAGCAAGAGGGGGGGCGCGGAGACCCAGTACTTC
NA	TRBV5-1	TRBJ1-3	NA	CASSLARAGENTIYF	TGCGCCAGCAGCTTGGCCAGAGCCGGGGAAAACACCATATATTTT
NA	TRBV6-5	TRBJ2-5	few	CASSYSYSGEQETQYF	TGTGCCAGCAGTTACTCTTACTCCGGGGAACAAGAGACCCAGTACTTC
NA	TRBV13	TRBJ1-2	NA	CASSPAGNYGYTF	TGTGCCAGCAGCCCAGCGGGGAACTATGGCTACACCTTC
NA	TRBV5-4	TRBJ1-2	NA	CASRRQFLYGYTF	TGTGCCAGCAGAAGACAGTTTCTCTATGGCTACACCTTC
NA	TRBV6-1	TRBJ1-5	NA	CASSEVRGSKQPQHF	TGTGCCAGCAGTGAAGTTCGGGGGTCGAAACAGCCCCAGCATTTT
TRBD1	TRBV5-1	TRBJ2-1	NA	CASSEGQGVNEQFF	TGCGCCAGCAGCGAGGGACAGGGGGTGAATGAGCAGTTCTTC
TRBD2	TRBV30	TRBJ2-2	NA	CAWSVLSGSRGGELFF	TGTGCCTGGAGTGTTCTTAGCGGGAGTAGAGGAGGGGAGCTGTTTTTT
TRBD1	TRBV27	TRBJ2-3	NA	CASSLGTAYTDTQYF	TGTGCCAGCAGCCTCGGGACAGCGTACACAGATACGCAGTATTTT
TRBD1	TRBV18	TRBJ1-1	NA	CASSPLGGAEAFF	TGTGCCAGCTCACCACTAGGGGGCGCTGAAGCTTTCTTT
TRBD1	TRBV7-9	TRBJ2-5	NA	CASSSWDRVGTQYF	TGTGCCAGCAGCTCCTGGGACAGGGTGGGGACCCAGTACTTC
TRBD1	TRBV11-2	TRBJ1-2	once	CASSLAPGQAYGYTF	TGTGCCAGCAGCTTAGCCCCGGGACAGGCCTATGGCTACACCTTC
NA	TRBV18	TRBJ1-5	NA	CASSPPGGNQPQHF	TGTGCCAGCTCACCACCAGGGGGCAATCAGCCCCAGCATTTT
NA	TRBV5-6	TRBJ1-3	few	CASSLEGDIYSGNTIYF	TGTGCCAGCAGCTTGGAGGGGGACATATACTCTGGAAACACCATATATTTT
NA	TRBV4-3	TRBJ2-7	NA	CASSQTTGSGEQYF	TGCGCCAGCAGCCAAACCACGGGATCGGGCGAGCAGTACTTC
TRBD1	TRBV4-3	TRBJ2-7	NA	CASSQDRFQGAYEQYF	TGCGCCAGCAGCCAAGATCGGTTCCAGGGGGCCTACGAGCAGTACTTC
TRBD2	TRBV11-2	TRBJ2-7	once	CASSSIAGGHYEQYF	TGTGCCAGCAGCTCAATAGCGGGGGGGCACTACGAGCAGTACTTC
NA	TRBV5-1	TRBJ1-2	NA	CASSLSLSSGRTNYGYTF	TGCGCCAGCAGCTTGTCGCTAAGCTCGGGTCGTACTAACTATGGCTACACCTTC
NA	TRBV7-8	TRBJ1-6	NA	CASSRTEISSYNSPLHF	TGTGCCAGCAGCCGTACAGAGATAAGCTCCTATAATTCACCCCTCCACTTT
TRBD1	TRBV7-9	TRBJ1-5	NA	CASSYGTDNQPQHF	TGTGCCAGCAGCTACGGGACAGATAATCAGCCCCAGCATTTT
TRBD2	TRBV27	TRBJ2-2	NA	CASSLSAGFGELFF	TGTGCCAGCAGTTTATCAGCGGGGTTTGGGGAGCTGTTTTTT
NA	TRBV27	TRBJ2-7	NA	CASSLSYRGEEQYF	TGTGCCAGCAGTTTATCGTACCGGGGTGAGGAGCAGTACTTC